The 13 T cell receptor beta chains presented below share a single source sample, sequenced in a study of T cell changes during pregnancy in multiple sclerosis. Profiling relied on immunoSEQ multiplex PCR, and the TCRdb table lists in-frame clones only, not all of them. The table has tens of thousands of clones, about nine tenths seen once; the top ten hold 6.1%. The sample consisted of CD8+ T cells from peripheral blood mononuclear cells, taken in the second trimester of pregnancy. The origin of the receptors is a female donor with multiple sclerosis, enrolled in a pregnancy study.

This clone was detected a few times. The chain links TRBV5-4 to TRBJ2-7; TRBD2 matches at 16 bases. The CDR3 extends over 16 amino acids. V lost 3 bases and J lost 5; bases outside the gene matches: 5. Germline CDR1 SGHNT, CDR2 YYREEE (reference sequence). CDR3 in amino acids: CASSWGLAGGGNEQYF. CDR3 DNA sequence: TGTGCCAGCAGCTGGGGACTAGCGGGAGGGGGTAACGAGCAGTACTTC.

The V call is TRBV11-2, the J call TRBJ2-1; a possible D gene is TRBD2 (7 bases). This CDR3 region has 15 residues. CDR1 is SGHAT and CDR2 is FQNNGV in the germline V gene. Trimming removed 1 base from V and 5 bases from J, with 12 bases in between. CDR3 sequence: CASSLAGGGDNEQFF. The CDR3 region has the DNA TGTGCCAGCAGCTTAGCGGGGGGCGGGGACAATGAGCAGTTCTTC.

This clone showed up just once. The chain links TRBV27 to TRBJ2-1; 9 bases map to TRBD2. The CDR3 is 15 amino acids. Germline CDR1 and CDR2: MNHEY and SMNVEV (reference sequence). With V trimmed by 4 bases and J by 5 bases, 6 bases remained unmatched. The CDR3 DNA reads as TGTGCCAGCAGTTACCGACTAGCGGTGAACAATGAGCAGTTCTTC. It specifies CASSYRLAVNNEQFF.

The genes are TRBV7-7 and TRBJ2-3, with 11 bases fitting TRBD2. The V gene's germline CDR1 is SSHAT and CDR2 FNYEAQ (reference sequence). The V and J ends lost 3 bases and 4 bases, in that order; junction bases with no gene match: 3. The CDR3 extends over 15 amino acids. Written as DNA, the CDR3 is TGTGCCAGCAGCTTGACTAGCGGGGTAGCAGATACGCAGTATTTT. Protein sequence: CASSLTSGVADTQYF. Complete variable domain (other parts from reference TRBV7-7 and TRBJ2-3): GAGVSQSPRYKVTKRGQDVTLRCDPISSHATLYWYQQALGQGPEFLTYFNYEAQPDKSGLPSDRFSAERPEGSISTLTIQRTEQRDSAMYRCASSLTSGVADTQYFGPGTRLTVL.

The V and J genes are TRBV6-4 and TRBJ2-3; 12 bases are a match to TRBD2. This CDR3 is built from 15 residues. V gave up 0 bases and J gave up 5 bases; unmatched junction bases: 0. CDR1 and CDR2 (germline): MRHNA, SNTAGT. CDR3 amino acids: CASSDSTSGGDTQYF. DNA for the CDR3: TGTGCCAGCAGTGACTCGACTAGCGGGGGAGATACGCAGTATTTT.

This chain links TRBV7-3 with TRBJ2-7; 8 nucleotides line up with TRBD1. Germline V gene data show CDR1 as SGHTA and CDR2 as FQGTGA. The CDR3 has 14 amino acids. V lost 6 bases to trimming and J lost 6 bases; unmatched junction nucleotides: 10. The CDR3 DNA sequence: TGTGCCAGCAGGTCCGGCGGACAGGGAAGCGAGCAGTACTTC. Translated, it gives CASRSGGQGSEQYF.

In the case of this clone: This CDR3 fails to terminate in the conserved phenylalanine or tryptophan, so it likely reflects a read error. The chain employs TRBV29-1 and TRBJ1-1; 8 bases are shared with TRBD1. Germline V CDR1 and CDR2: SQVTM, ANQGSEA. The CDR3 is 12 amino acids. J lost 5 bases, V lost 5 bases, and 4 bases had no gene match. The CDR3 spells CSVKGQETEAFS. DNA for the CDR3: TGCAGCGTTAAGGGACAGGAGACTGAAGCTTTCTCT.

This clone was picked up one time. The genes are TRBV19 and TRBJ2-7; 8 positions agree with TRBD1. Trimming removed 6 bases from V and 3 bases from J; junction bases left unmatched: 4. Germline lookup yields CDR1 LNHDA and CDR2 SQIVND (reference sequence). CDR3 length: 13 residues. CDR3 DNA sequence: TGTGCCAGTAGCGGACAGGGAAGCTACGAGCAGTACTTC. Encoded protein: CASSGQGSYEQYF.

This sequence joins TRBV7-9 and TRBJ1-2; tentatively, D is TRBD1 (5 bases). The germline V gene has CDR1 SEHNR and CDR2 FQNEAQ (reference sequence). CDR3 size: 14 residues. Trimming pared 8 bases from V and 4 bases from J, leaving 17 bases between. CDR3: CASLQGDNRYGYTF. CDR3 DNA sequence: TGTGCCAGCCTACAAGGGGATAACCGCTATGGCTACACCTTC.

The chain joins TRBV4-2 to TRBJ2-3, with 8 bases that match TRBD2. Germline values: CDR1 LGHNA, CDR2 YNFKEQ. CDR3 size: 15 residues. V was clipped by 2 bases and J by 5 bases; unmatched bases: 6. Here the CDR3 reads CASSQLGGGKDTQYF. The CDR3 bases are TGTGCCAGCAGCCAACTCGGGGGGGGAAAAGATACGCAGTATTTT.

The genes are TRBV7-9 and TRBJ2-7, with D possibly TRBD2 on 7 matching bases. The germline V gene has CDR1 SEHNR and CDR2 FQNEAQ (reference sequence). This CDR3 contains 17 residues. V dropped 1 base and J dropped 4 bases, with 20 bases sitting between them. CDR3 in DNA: TGTGCCAGCAGCTTAGAGGTCTATCGGGGGGCTCGGTACGAGCAGTACTTC. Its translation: CASSLEVYRGARYEQYF.

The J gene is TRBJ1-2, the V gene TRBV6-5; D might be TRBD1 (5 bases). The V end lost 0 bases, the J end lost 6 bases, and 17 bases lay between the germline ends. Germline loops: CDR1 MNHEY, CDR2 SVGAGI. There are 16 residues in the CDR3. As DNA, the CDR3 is TGTGCCAGCAGTTACTCGAGTAAGGGGTCGGGGGATGGCTACACCTTC. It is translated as CASSYSSKGSGDGYTF.

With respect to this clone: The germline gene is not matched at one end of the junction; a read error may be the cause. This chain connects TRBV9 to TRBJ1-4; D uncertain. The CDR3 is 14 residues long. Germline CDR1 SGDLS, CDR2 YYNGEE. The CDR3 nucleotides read TGTGCCAGCAGCGTGGGATTAACTAGTGAAAAACTGTTTTTT. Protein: CASSVGLTSEKLFF.